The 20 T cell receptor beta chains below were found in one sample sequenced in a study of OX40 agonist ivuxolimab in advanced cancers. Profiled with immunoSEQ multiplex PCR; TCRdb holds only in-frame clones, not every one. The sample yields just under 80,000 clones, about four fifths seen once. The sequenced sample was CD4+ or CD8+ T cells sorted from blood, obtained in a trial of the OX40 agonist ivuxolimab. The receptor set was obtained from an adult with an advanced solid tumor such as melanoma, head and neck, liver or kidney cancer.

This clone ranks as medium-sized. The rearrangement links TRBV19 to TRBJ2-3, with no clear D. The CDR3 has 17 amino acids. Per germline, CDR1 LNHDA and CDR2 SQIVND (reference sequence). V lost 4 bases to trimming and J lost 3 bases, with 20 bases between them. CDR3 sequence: CASSTHQPDAATDTQYF. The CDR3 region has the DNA TGTGCCAGTAGTACACATCAACCGGACGCCGCTACAGATACGCAGTATTTT.

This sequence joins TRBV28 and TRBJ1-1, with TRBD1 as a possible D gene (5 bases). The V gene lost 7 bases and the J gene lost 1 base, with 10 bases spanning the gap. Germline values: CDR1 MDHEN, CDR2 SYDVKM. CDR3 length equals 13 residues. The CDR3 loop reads CASTKGRNTEAFF. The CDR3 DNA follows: TGTGCCAGCACTAAGGGGAGGAACACTGAAGCTTTCTTT.

CDR3 sequence (DNA): TGTGCCAGCAGTTACGATTTAATAGGTCCTAACTATGGCTACACCTTC. Its protein product is CASSYDLIGPNYGYTF. J is TRBJ1-2 and V is TRBV6-6; D gene ambiguous. Trimming cost V 2 bases and J 0 bases, with 13 bases left between them. This CDR3 spans 16 amino acids. Germline-derived CDR1 and CDR2 are MNHNY and SVGAGI (reference sequence).

The CDR3: CASSSQGHGQEAFF. The CDR3 DNA reads TGTGCCAGCAGCTCCCAAGGTCACGGACAAGAAGCTTTCTTT. The chain combines TRBV14 with TRBJ1-1; weak D call: TRBD1 (5 bases). Germline CDR1 is SGHDN and CDR2 is FVKESK. The V end was cut by 5 bases, the J end by 8 bases, with 18 bases between. The CDR3 is made up of 14 amino acids. Together with reference TRBV14 and TRBJ1-1, the CDR3 gives the full variable domain: EAGVTQFPSHSVIEKGQTVTLRCDPISGHDNLYWYRRVMGKEIKFLLHFVKESKQDESGMPNNRFLAERTGGTYSTLKVQPAELEDSGVYFCASSSQGHGQEAFFGQGTRLTVV.

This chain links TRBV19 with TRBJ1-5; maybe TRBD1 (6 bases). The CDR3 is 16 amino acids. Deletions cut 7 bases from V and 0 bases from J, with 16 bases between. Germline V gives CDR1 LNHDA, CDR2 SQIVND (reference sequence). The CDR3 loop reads CASKGSTGYSNQPQHF. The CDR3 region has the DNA TGTGCCAGTAAAGGAAGTACAGGGTATAGCAATCAGCCCCAGCATTTT.

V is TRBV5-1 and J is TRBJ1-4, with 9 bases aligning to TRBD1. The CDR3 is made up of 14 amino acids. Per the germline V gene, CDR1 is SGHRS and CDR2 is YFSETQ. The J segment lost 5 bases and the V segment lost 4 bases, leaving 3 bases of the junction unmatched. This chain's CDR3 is CASSNDRGNEKLFF. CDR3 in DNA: TGCGCCAGCAGCAACGACAGGGGGAATGAAAAACTGTTTTTT.

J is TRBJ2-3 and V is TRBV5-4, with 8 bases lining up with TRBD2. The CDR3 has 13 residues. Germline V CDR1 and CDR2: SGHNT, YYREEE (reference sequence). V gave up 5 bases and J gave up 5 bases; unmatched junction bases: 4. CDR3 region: CASSKLAEDTQYF. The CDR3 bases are TGTGCCAGCAGTAAACTAGCGGAAGATACGCAGTATTTT.

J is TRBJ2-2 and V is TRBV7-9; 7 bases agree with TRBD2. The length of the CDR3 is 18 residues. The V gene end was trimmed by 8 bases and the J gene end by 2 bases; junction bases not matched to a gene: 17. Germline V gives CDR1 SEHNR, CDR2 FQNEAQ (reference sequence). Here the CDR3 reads CASHHDSRAGENTGELFF. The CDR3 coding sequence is TGTGCCAGCCACCACGATTCTAGGGCGGGAGAAAACACCGGGGAGCTGTTTTTT.

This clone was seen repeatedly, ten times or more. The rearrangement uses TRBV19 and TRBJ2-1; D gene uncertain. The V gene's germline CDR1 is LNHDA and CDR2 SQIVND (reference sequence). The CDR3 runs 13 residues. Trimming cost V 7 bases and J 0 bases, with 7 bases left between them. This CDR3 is CASTTGSYNEQFF. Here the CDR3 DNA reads TGTGCCAGTACTACTGGCTCCTACAATGAGCAGTTCTTC.

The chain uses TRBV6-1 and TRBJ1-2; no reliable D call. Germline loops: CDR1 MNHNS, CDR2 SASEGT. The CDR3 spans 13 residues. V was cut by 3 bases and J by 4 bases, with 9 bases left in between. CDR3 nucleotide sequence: TGTGCCAGCAGTGACTCGAACAGCTATGGCTACACCTTC. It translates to CASSDSNSYGYTF.

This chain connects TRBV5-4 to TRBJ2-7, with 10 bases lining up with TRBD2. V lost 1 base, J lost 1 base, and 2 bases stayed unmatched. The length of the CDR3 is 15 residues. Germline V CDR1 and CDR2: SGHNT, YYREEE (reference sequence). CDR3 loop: CASSLTTSGSYEQYF. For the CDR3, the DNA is TGTGCCAGCAGCTTGACGACTAGCGGGTCCTACGAGCAGTACTTC.

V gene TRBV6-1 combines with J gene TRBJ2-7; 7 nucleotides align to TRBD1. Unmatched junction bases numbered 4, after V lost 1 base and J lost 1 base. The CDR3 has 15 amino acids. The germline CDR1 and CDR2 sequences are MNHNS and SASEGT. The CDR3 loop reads CASSEVETGSYEQYF. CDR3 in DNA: TGTGCCAGCAGTGAAGTTGAGACAGGGTCCTACGAGCAGTACTTC.

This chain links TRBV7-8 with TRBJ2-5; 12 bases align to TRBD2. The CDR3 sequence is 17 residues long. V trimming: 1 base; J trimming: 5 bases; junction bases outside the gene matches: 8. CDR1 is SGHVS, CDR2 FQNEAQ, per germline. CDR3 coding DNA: TGTGCCAGCAGCTTAGGACTAGCGGGAGTGGTGTTTGAGACCCAGTACTTC. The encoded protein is CASSLGLAGVVFETQYF.

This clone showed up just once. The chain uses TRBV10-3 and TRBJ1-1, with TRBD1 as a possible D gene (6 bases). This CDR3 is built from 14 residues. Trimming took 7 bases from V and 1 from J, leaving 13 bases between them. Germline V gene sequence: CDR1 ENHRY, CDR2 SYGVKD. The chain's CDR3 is CAINPGAGNTEAFF. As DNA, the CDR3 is TGTGCCATCAACCCGGGGGCAGGGAACACTGAAGCTTTCTTT.

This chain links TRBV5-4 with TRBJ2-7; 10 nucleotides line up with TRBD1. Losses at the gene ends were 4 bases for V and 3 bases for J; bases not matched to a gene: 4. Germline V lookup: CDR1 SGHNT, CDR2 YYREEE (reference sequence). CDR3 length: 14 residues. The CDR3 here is CASSPGQGFYEQYF. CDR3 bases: TGTGCCAGCAGCCCGGGACAGGGGTTCTACGAGCAGTACTTC. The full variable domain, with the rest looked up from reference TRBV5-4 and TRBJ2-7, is ETGVTQSPTHLIKTRGQQVTLRCSSQSGHNTVSWYQQALGQGPQFIFQYYREEENGRGNFPPRFSGLQFPNYSSELNVNALELDDSALYLCASSPGQGFYEQYFGPGTRLTVT.

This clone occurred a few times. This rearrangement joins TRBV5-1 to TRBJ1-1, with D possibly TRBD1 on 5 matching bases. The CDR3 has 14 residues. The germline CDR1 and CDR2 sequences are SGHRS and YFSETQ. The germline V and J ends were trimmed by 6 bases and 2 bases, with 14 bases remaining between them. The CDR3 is CASKSQGSNTEAFF. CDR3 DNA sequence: TGCGCCAGCAAGTCCCAGGGATCTAACACTGAAGCTTTCTTT. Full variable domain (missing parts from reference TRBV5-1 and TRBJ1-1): KAGVTQTPRYLIKTRGQQVTLSCSPISGHRSVSWYQQTPGQGLQFLFEYFSETQRNKGNFPGRFSGRQFSNSRSEMNVSTLELGDSALYLCASKSQGSNTEAFFGQGTRLTVV.

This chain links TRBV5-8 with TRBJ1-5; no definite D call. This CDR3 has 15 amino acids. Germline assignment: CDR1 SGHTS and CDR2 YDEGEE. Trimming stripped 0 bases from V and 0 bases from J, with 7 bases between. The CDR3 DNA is TGTGCCAGCAGCTTGGTGTCCGGTAGCAATCAGCCCCAGCATTTT. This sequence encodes CASSLVSGSNQPQHF.

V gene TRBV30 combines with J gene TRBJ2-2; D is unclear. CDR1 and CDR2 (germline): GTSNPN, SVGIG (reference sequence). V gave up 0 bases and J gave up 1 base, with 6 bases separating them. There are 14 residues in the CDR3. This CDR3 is CAWSVSWNTGELFF. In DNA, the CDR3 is TGTGCCTGGAGTGTAAGCTGGAACACCGGGGAGCTGTTTTTT.

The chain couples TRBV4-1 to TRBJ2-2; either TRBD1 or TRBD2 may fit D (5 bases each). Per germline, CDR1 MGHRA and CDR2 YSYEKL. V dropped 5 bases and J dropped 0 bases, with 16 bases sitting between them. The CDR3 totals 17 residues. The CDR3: CASSKGTAFANTGELFF. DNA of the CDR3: TGCGCCAGCAGCAAAGGGACGGCATTCGCGAACACCGGGGAGCTGTTTTTT.

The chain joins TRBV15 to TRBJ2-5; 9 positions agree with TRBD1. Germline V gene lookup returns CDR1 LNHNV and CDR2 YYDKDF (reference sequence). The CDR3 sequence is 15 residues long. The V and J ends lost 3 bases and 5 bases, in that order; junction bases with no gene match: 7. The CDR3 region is CATSREGQGSETQYF. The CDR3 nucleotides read TGTGCCACCAGCAGGGAAGGACAGGGGTCGGAGACCCAGTACTTC.